This passage covers 25 T cell receptor beta chains from one sample sequenced in a study of T cells after yellow fever vaccination. TCRdb independently ran MiXCR on the 5' RACE reads; one entry per CDR3 protein. The data show about 240,000 distinct CDR3 sequences, with 6.9% seen just once and roughly 0.86% held by the top ten. Sequenced material: CD4+ T cells sorted from PBMCs, taken 15 days after the yellow fever booster vaccination. These receptors all stem from a man aged 30 to 45 who received the YFV17D yellow fever vaccine.

The chain combines TRBV11-2 with TRBJ2-2; no firm D call. This CDR3 region has 14 residues. Germline CDR1 is SGHAT and CDR2 is FQNNGV. V shed 5 bases and J shed 2 bases, with 9 bases lying between them. The CDR3 reads CASSRQRNTGELFF. For the CDR3, the DNA is TGTGCCAGCAGCCGTCAGAGAAACACCGGGGAGCTGTTTTTT.

This clonotype was detected only a few times. This chain uses TRBV20-1 with TRBJ2-1, with D perhaps matching TRBD2 (6 bases). Germline CDR1 reads DFQATT; CDR2 reads SNEGSKA (reference sequence). The germline V and J ends were trimmed by 0 bases and 6 bases, with 18 bases remaining between them. CDR3 length equals 16 residues. The chain's CDR3 is CSARDPGDRGGNEQFF. CDR3 coding DNA: TGCAGTGCTAGAGACCCGGGAGATCGGGGTGGCAATGAGCAGTTCTTC.

This clonotype was seen at least ten times. The chain is built from TRBV29-1 and TRBJ2-7; the D gene is possibly TRBD2 (6 bases). CDR3 length: 15 residues. The germline V and J ends were trimmed by 0 bases and 4 bases, with 16 bases remaining between them. The germline CDR1 and CDR2 sequences are SQVTM and ANQGSEA. The CDR3 loop is CSVEDSTRRGYEQYF. Written as DNA, the CDR3 is TGCAGCGTTGAAGATTCCACTAGGCGGGGTTACGAGCAGTACTTC.

This clonotype has at least ten counts. The chain uses TRBV12-3 or TRBV12-4 and TRBJ1-4; D might be TRBD1 (6 bases). This CDR3 region has 13 residues. V shed 5 bases and J shed 7 bases, with 11 bases lying between them. CDR3 nucleotides: TGTGCCAGCAGTCAACAGGGATCTGAAAAACTGTTTTTT. It yields the protein CASSQQGSEKLFF.

This clonotype has ten or more counts. The rearrangement links TRBV5-1 to TRBJ2-5, with 9 bases matching TRBD2. The V and J ends lost 4 bases and 3 bases, in that order; junction bases with no gene match: 13. Germline V CDR1 and CDR2: SGHRS, YFSETQ. This CDR3 is 17 amino acids long. CDR3 region: CASSPGRAGGPEETQYF. CDR3 DNA: TGCGCCAGCAGCCCTGGGCGAGCGGGAGGCCCAGAAGAGACCCAGTACTTC.

There are many counts of this clonotype. The V call is TRBV29-1, the J call TRBJ2-1; the D gene is possibly TRBD2 (5 bases). This CDR3 region has 14 residues. The germline CDR1 and CDR2 sequences are SQVTM and ANQGSEA. Trimming shortened V by 7 bases and J by 5 bases, and 18 bases separated the two germline ends. The CDR3 DNA reads as TGCAGCGCCCGCGGTGACTATGGAGACAATGAGCAGTTCTTC. Translation gives CSARGDYGDNEQFF.

At least ten counts were recorded for this clonotype. V gene TRBV5-1 combines with J gene TRBJ1-4; no reliable D call. CDR1 is SGHRS and CDR2 is YFSETQ in the germline V gene. Trimming took off 1 base at V and 4 bases at J, with 5 bases between the two ends. This CDR3 is 13 amino acids long. This CDR3 reads CASSLSGNEKLFF. The CDR3, as DNA: TGCGCCAGCAGCTTGAGCGGTAATGAAAAACTGTTTTTT. Full variable domain (rest looked up from reference TRBV5-1 and TRBJ1-4): KAGVTQTPRYLIKTRGQQVTLSCSPISGHRSVSWYQQTPGQGLQFLFEYFSETQRNKGNFPGRFSGRQFSNSRSEMNVSTLELGDSALYLCASSLSGNEKLFFGSGTQLSVL.

This clonotype appeared many times. J is TRBJ1-5 and V is TRBV28; no firm D call. V lost 2 bases and J lost 3, with 8 bases in between. The germline gives CDR1 MDHEN, CDR2 SYDVKM. CDR3 length: 14 residues. The CDR3 region is CASSLTVPNQPQHF. CDR3 nucleotides: TGTGCCAGCAGTTTAACGGTTCCCAATCAGCCCCAGCATTTT.

This clonotype has just a few counts. The chain uses TRBV5-1 and TRBJ2-5, with a weak D call TRBD2 (6 bases). The V end lost 7 bases, the J end lost 2 bases, and 15 bases lay between the germline ends. Germline V lookup: CDR1 SGHRS, CDR2 YFSETQ. The CDR3 contains 14 residues. The CDR3 protein is CASSSSVLQETQYF. For the CDR3, the DNA is TGCGCCAGCTCCTCTAGCGTCTTACAAGAGACCCAGTACTTC.

This clonotype was picked up a small number of times. V gene TRBV7-2 combines with J gene TRBJ1-2, with no clear D. Germline V CDR1 and CDR2: SGHTA, FQGNSA. V gave up 2 bases and J gave up 7 bases, with 11 bases separating them. The CDR3 loop spans 13 amino acids. CDR3 region: CASSLPPAPGYTF. The DNA for the CDR3 is TGTGCCAGCAGCTTACCCCCGGCGCCTGGCTACACCTTC.

The chain links TRBV24-1 to TRBJ2-5; no clear D. This CDR3 has 13 residues. Looked up from germline, CDR1 is KGHDR and CDR2 is SFDVKD. Trimming took 4 bases from V and 2 from J, leaving 7 bases between them. The CDR3 is CATSEYNQETQYF. The CDR3 DNA follows: TGTGCCACCAGTGAGTACAATCAAGAGACCCAGTACTTC.

The chain is built from TRBV12-3 or TRBV12-4 and TRBJ2-5; the D gene is possibly TRBD2 (6 bases). This CDR3 has 15 residues. Trimming stripped 6 bases from V and 9 bases from J, with 23 bases between. Written as DNA, the CDR3 is TGTGCCAGCAGGTATTCCGGGACTCCAGGCGTGTCCCAGTACTTC. It codes for CASRYSGTPGVSQYF.

The J gene is TRBJ2-3, the V gene TRBV5-6; TRBD1 matches at 7 bases. This CDR3 is 15 amino acids long. Looked up from germline, CDR1 is SGHDT and CDR2 is YYEEEE. With V trimmed by 3 bases and J by 5 bases, 9 bases remained unmatched. CDR3 region: CASSSLQGFGDTQYF. DNA for the CDR3: TGTGCCAGCAGCTCACTACAGGGGTTCGGAGATACGCAGTATTTT.

This clonotype has a handful of counts. The V call is TRBV5-1, the J call TRBJ2-7, with 7 nucleotides matching TRBD1. CDR1 and CDR2 (germline): SGHRS, YFSETQ. The CDR3 consists of 14 residues. V lost 4 bases and J lost 6; bases outside the gene matches: 10. The CDR3 here is CASSQRTGAAEQYF. CDR3 nucleotide sequence: TGCGCCAGCAGCCAGAGGACAGGAGCGGCCGAGCAGTACTTC.

The gene calls are TRBV7-2 and TRBJ1-2; perhaps TRBD1 as D (6 bases). Per the germline V gene, CDR1 is SGHTA and CDR2 is FQGNSA. This CDR3 spans 12 amino acids. V was cut by 7 bases and J by 7 bases, with 13 bases left in between. CDR3 nucleotides: TGTGCCAGCAACACAGGGTTGGGTGGCTACACCTTC. Translating gives CASNTGLGGYTF.

CDR3 coding DNA: TGTGCCAGCAGCTGGACAGGGACTGCTAGCTCCTACAATGAGCAGTTCTTC. This translates into CASSWTGTASSYNEQFF. This sequence joins TRBV5-6 and TRBJ2-1, with 8 bases lining up with TRBD1. CDR1 and CDR2 from the germline V gene are SGHDT and YYEEEE. With 3 bases clipped from V and 0 bases from J, the junction kept 8 bases outside the gene matches. There are 17 residues in the CDR3.

This clonotype turned up a few times. CDR3 DNA: TGTGCCAGCAGTCGGGAGGCCTGGGGGGGCAACACTGAAGCTTTCTTT. Residues: CASSREAWGGNTEAFF. V usage is TRBV27 and J usage is TRBJ1-1, with D tentatively TRBD1 (6 bases). CDR3 length: 16 amino acids. Trimming pared 5 bases from V and 2 bases from J, leaving 18 bases between. Germline V gene lookup returns CDR1 MNHEY and CDR2 SMNVEV (reference sequence).

As for this clonotype: Germline is not matched at one junction end, which may reflect a read error. The chain employs TRBV3-1 and TRBJ2-1; 9 nucleotides line up with TRBD1. The V gene's germline CDR1 is LGHDT and CDR2 YNNKEL (reference sequence). This CDR3 has 16 residues. The CDR3 protein is CASSQAWDRVYNEEFF. For the CDR3, the DNA is TGTGCCAGCAGCCAAGCGTGGGACAGGGTGTACAATGAGGAGTTCTTC.

This clonotype showed up just a few times. This sequence joins TRBV20-1 and TRBJ2-3; D unresolved. The CDR3 runs 14 residues. V lost 7 bases to trimming and J lost 0 bases, with 14 bases between them. Per germline, CDR1 DFQATT and CDR2 SNEGSKA (reference sequence). The CDR3 DNA is TGCAGTGTCCATAGTTCGCAGAGCACAGATACGCAGTATTTT. This gives the protein CSVHSSQSTDTQYF.

This clonotype was recorded a few times. The chain employs TRBV20-1 and TRBJ2-1; TRBD1 or TRBD2 may be the D gene (5 bases each). V dropped 5 bases and J dropped 9 bases, with 11 bases sitting between them. Germline CDR1 reads DFQATT; CDR2 reads SNEGSKA (reference sequence). The CDR3 consists of 11 residues. DNA for the CDR3: TGCAGTGCTGAGGGGTTCGGTGAGCAGTTCTTC. Its translation is CSAEGFGEQFF.

This clonotype appeared many times. The chain has TRBV6-5 and TRBJ2-7; D remains unclear. CDR3 length: 14 amino acids. Germline CDR1 reads MNHEY; CDR2 reads SVGAGI. Trimming removed 0 bases at V and 3 bases at J, with 9 bases between. The CDR3 bases are TGTGCCAGCAGTTACTCGCCTTTCTTCTACGAGCAGTACTTC. This translates into CASSYSPFFYEQYF.

This rearrangement joins TRBV7-8 to TRBJ2-1, with 13 positions matching TRBD2. The CDR3 covers 16 residues. CDR1 SGHVS and CDR2 FQNEAQ come from the germline V gene. Unmatched junction bases numbered 7, after V lost 1 base and J lost 10 bases. The CDR3 nucleotides read TGTGCCAGCAGCTTAGTCTTTTCGGGACTAGCGGGAGAGCAGTTCTTC. Its translation is CASSLVFSGLAGEQFF.

This clonotype came up many times. The gene calls are TRBV7-8 and TRBJ2-1; TRBD2 matches 14 bases. V shed 5 bases and J 3 bases; nucleotides not matched to a gene: 6. Germline CDR1 reads SGHVS; CDR2 reads FQNEAQ. CDR3 length: 17 residues. The CDR3 coding sequence is TGTGCCAGCAGCCCAGGACTAGCGGGAGGCTTCTACAATGAGCAGTTCTTC. As protein: CASSPGLAGGFYNEQFF.

This clonotype was seen ten or more times. The chain carries TRBV5-1 and TRBJ2-7; a possible D gene is TRBD2 (6 bases). The germline gives CDR1 SGHRS, CDR2 YFSETQ. Trimming pared 4 bases from V and 7 bases from J, leaving 21 bases between. The CDR3 contains 15 residues. CDR3: CASSRLDAGTGEQYF. As DNA, the CDR3 is TGCGCCAGCAGCAGGCTAGACGCCGGGACTGGAGAGCAGTACTTC.

This clonotype occurred a few times. The chain is built from TRBV7-2 and TRBJ2-1, with a tentative D call TRBD2 (6 bases). Trimming pared 4 bases from V and 7 bases from J, leaving 20 bases between. CDR3 length equals 16 residues. In germline, CDR1 is SGHTA, CDR2 FQGNSA. The CDR3 loop reads CASSSTGVPPFNEQFF. The DNA of the CDR3 is TGTGCCAGCAGCTCGACGGGGGTTCCCCCTTTTAATGAGCAGTTCTTC. Supplemented by reference TRBV7-2 and TRBJ2-1, the full variable domain reads GAGVSQSPSNKVTEKGKDVELRCDPISGHTALYWYRQSLGQGLEFLIYFQGNSAPDKSGLPSDRFSAERTGGSVSTLTIQRTQQEDSAVYLCASSSTGVPPFNEQFFGPGTRLTVL.